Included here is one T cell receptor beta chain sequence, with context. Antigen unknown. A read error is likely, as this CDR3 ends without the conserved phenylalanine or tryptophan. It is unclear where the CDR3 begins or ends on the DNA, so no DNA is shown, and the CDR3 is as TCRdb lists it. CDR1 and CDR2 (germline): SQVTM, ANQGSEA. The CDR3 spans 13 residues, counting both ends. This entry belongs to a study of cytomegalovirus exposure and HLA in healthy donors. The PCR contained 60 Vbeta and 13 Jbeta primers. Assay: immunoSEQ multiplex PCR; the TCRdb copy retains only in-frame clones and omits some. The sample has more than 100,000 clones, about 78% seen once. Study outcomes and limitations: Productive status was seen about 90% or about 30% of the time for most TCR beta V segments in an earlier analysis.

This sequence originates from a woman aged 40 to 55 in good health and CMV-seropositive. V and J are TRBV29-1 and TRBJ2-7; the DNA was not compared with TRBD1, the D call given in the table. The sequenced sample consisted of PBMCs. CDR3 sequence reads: CSVEEGDPGAHFI.